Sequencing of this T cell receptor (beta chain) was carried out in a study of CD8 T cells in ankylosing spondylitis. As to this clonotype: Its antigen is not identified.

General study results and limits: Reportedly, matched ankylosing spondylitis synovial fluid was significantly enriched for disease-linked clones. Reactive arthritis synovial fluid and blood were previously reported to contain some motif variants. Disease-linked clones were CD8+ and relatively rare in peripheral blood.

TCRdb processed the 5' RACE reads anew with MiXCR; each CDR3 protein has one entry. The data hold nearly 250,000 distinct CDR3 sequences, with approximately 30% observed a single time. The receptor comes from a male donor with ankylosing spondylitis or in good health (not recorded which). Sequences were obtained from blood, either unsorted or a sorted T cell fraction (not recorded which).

The CDR3 nucleotides are TGTGCCAGCAGGCGGACAGGGGGTCCTGAAAAACTGTTTTTT. Encoded protein: CASRRTGGPEKLFF. V is TRBV12-3 or TRBV12-4 and J is TRBJ1-4; 10 bases match TRBD1. The CDR3 is 14 amino acids. J was trimmed by 7 bases and V by 6 bases; bases with no gene match: 5.